By its share, the clone carrying this T cell receptor beta chain is medium-sized (0.01 to 0.1%). Within the sample, other DNA sequences also encode this same CDR3. Some clones are missing from TCRdb's copy, which holds only in-frame ones; the method was immunoSEQ multiplex PCR. Of about 23,000 clones detected, 70% to 90% appear once; the ten largest clones hold about 3.8%. The source of the sample is a study of somatic mutations in cytotoxic T cells in rheumatoid arthritis. The CDR3 length is 14 residues. CDR1 is MNHNS, CDR2 SASEGT, per germline. The V gene lost 5 bases and the J gene lost 0 bases, with 11 bases spanning the gap.

The J gene is TRBJ2-7, the V gene TRBV6-1, with TRBD2 as a possible D gene (5 bases). Sequencing was performed on CD8+ T cells sorted from blood. This receptor was identified in an adult with rheumatoid arthritis. CDR3 in amino acids: CASSSLGSSYEQYF. The CDR3 DNA reads as TGTGCCAGCAGTAGCCTGGGGAGCTCCTACGAGCAGTACTTC.